This T cell receptor beta chain was captured in a study of blood T cell repertoires in COVID-19. The sample holds one count of this clone. V lost 3 bases, J lost 2 bases, and 4 bases stayed unmatched. Germline CDR1 and CDR2: MNHEY and SVGAGI. The CDR3 extends over 15 amino acids. The method was immunoSEQ multiplex PCR; TCRdb's version includes in-frame clones alone and lacks a portion of them. The data show approximately 150,000 clones, with more than 75% seen just once and 8.6% held by the top ten. The clonotype comes from a woman in her forties or fifties with active or convalescent COVID-19. The sample consisted of peripheral blood. This chain joins TRBV6-5 and TRBJ1-5, with 7 bases identical to TRBD1. This CDR3 is CASSYRQGRNQPQHF. The CDR3 DNA reads TGTGCCAGCAGTTATCGACAGGGACGCAATCAGCCCCAGCATTTT.